These 10 T cell receptor beta chains came from one sample sequenced in a study of blood T cells in healthy people across ages. With a J-beta primer mix and a sample-barcoded 5' primer, a second PCR ran roughly 6 to 11 cycles. One entry per CDR3 protein results from TCRdb running MiXCR on the 5' RACE reads. This table holds 850,000 to 1,300,000 distinct CDR3 sequences, 35% to 50% found once. The material sequenced was blood. The receptors were sampled from a woman in her sixties or seventies in good health.

The chain joins TRBV15 to TRBJ2-6; D uncertain. The V gene lost 3 bases and the J gene lost 0 bases, with 6 bases spanning the gap. This CDR3 is 15 amino acids long. Germline CDR1 LNHNV, CDR2 YYDKDF (reference sequence). The CDR3 sequence is CATSSRASGANVLTF. Here the CDR3 DNA reads TGTGCCACCAGCAGTCGTGCCTCTGGGGCCAACGTCCTGACTTTC.

This clonotype was recorded many times. The chain couples TRBV5-1 to TRBJ2-5; TRBD1 aligns across 7 bases. CDR1 is SGHRS, CDR2 YFSETQ, per germline. CDR3 length equals 13 residues. With 7 bases clipped from V and 2 bases from J, the junction kept 5 bases outside the gene matches. CDR3 coding DNA: TGCGCCAGCCGAGGGACAGCACAAGAGACCCAGTACTTC. Translated: CASRGTAQETQYF. Full variable domain (remainder filled in from reference TRBV5-1 and TRBJ2-5): KAGVTQTPRYLIKTRGQQVTLSCSPISGHRSVSWYQQTPGQGLQFLFEYFSETQRNKGNFPGRFSGRQFSNSRSEMNVSTLELGDSALYLCASRGTAQETQYFGPGTRLLVL.

The V and J genes are TRBV20-1 and TRBJ2-1; 11 bases are a match to TRBD2. Trimming at V came to 0 bases and at J to 9 bases, leaving 10 bases not matched to a gene. The CDR3 length is 16 residues. Germline-derived CDR1 and CDR2 are DFQATT and SNEGSKA (reference sequence). The DNA of the CDR3 is TGCAGTGCTAGAGATGGCCTAGCGGGAGGAAGGGGTGAGCAGTTCTTC. It yields the protein CSARDGLAGGRGEQFF.

The genes are TRBV7-9 and TRBJ1-1; D may be TRBD1 (5 bases). Germline V gene lookup returns CDR1 SEHNR and CDR2 FQNEAQ (reference sequence). The CDR3 contains 14 residues. Trimming removed 2 bases at V and 6 bases at J, with 13 bases between. The DNA of the CDR3 is TGTGCCAGCAGCTTACTAGGCCCCAGGGCTGAAGCTTTCTTT. Protein: CASSLLGPRAEAFF.

This clonotype was seen a handful of times. The chain employs TRBV10-3 and TRBJ2-1, with D tentatively TRBD2 (6 bases). CDR1 is ENHRY, CDR2 SYGVKD, per germline. This CDR3 contains 15 residues. V was clipped by 6 bases and J by 0 bases, with 12 bases between them. CDR3 nucleotide sequence: TGTGCCATCAGCCAATCTAGCGACTCCTACAATGAGCAGTTCTTC. As protein: CAISQSSDSYNEQFF.

V usage is TRBV28 and J usage is TRBJ2-1; 8 bases align to TRBD1. CDR1 and CDR2 from the germline V gene are MDHEN and SYDVKM. The junction had 10 bases not matched to a gene; V was cut back by 5 bases and J by 7 bases. CDR3 length: 15 amino acids. The CDR3 loop reads CASSRLGQESNEQFF. DNA of the CDR3: TGTGCCAGCAGTCGGTTGGGACAGGAATCGAATGAGCAGTTCTTC.

This sequence joins TRBV6-7 and TRBJ2-7; possible D gene TRBD1, 5 bases. TRBV6-7 is an open reading frame, and its role is uncertain. The germline V and J ends were trimmed by 9 bases and 7 bases, with 16 bases remaining between them. This CDR3 spans 12 amino acids. CDR3 in amino acids: CARGDGHNEQYF. For the CDR3, the DNA is TGTGCCAGGGGTGATGGACACAATGAGCAGTACTTC.

V gene TRBV6-4 combines with J gene TRBJ2-1; tentatively, D is TRBD1 (5 bases). Germline CDR1 reads MRHNA; CDR2 reads SNTAGT. The CDR3 has 12 amino acids. Trimming removed 7 bases at V and 4 bases at J, with 8 bases between. The CDR3 DNA reads TGTGCCAGCACTAAGGGGTACAATGAGCAGTTCTTC. Its protein is CASTKGYNEQFF.

This clonotype occurred a few times. The chain carries TRBV6-1 and TRBJ2-5; 7 bases line up with TRBD1. Trimming at V came to 3 bases and at J to 11 bases, leaving 3 bases not matched to a gene. Germline assignment: CDR1 MNHNS and CDR2 SASEGT. This CDR3 is 11 amino acids long. CDR3 sequence reads: CASSDGQEQYF. The CDR3 DNA reads TGTGCCAGCAGTGATGGACAGGAGCAGTACTTC.

This clonotype has just a few counts. The CDR3 loop reads CASSWSGAGVEEQYF. CDR3 in DNA: TGTGCCAGCAGCTGGTCAGGGGCGGGAGTAGAAGAGCAGTACTTC. This chain connects TRBV11-2 to TRBJ2-5; D perhaps matches TRBD2 (7 bases). This CDR3 has 15 residues. Germline V gives CDR1 SGHAT, CDR2 FQNNGV. The V end was cut by 4 bases, the J end by 11 bases, with 23 bases between.